This T cell receptor beta chain was captured in a study of control samples from healthy donors and cancer patients. The CDR3 consists of 15 residues. Germline loops: CDR1 SGHAT, CDR2 FQNNGV. The V and J ends lost 0 bases and 4 bases respectively, with 12 bases between them. Repertoires were generated with immunoSEQ multiplex PCR, while TCRdb's copy carries only in-frame clones and drops some. Of around 95,000 clones listed, roughly 87% were seen once; the top ten hold 15% to 20%. The sample comprised blood. The receptor's source is a woman between 45 and 60 years old in good health. The chain couples TRBV11-2 to TRBJ2-5; D possibly corresponds to TRBD2 (6 bases). The CDR3 DNA follows: TGTGCCAGCAGCTTAGACTCGGGACTCCCAGAGACCCAGTACTTC. It encodes CASSLDSGLPETQYF.